Sequencing of this T cell receptor beta chain was carried out in a study of T cells in Graves' hyperthyroidism and ophthalmopathy. Study overall: Blood from the periphery was taken at initial diagnosis, before any treatment.

Lactation, pregnancy, other autoimmune disease or uncontrolled infection led to exclusion of patients. This CDR3 is built from 14 residues. V lost 6 bases and J 3 bases, leaving 12 bases between the germline ends. The germline V gene has CDR1 MNHNS and CDR2 SASEGT. This clonotype was observed a few times. The target antigen is unknown. Study-wide findings and caveats: For ophthalmopathy, model prediction preceded onset by a median roughly 6.5 months. Blood also held most thyroid clonotypes expanded beyond 0.001.

The investigators amplified TCR beta CDR3 regions from RNA transcripts. The TCR CDR3 first-round RT-PCR relied on the HTBI primer set. TCRdb fed the multiplex PCR reads into MiXCR, producing one record per CDR3 protein. The sample holds around 490,000 distinct CDR3 sequences, 20% seen once. The chain is built from TRBV6-1 and TRBJ1-5, with D uncertain. The clonotype originates from a man aged 40-55 years with Graves' ophthalmopathy. Sequencing was carried out using blood. CDR3 coding DNA: TGTGCCAGCAGCGCTCTCGGGAACAATCAGCCCCAGCATTTT. Its protein is CASSALGNNQPQHF.